The T cell receptor (beta chain) described here comes from a study of beta chain features in type 1 diabetes. General study results and limits: TCRB CDR3 length was moderately but significantly reduced in all four CD4+ subsets of Type 1 diabetes patients.

Per germline, CDR1 ENHRY and CDR2 SYGVKD. The V and J ends lost 7 bases and 8 bases respectively, with 20 bases between them. This CDR3 spans 14 amino acids. What was sequenced were expressed TCRB transcripts, since all of the isolated RNA had been reverse transcribed. TCRdb keeps only in-frame clones here, not all; method: immunoSEQ multiplex PCR. The sample has a few hundred thousand clones, about 23% seen once; the top ten hold 0.012%. Concerning this clone itself: As yet, its antigen is unknown.

V and J are TRBV10-3 and TRBJ1-2; possible D gene TRBD1, 5 bases. This TCR was recovered from a woman aged 30 to 39 with type 1 diabetes. The sequenced sample was naive CD4+ T cells from blood. The CDR3 protein is CAITSERQGNGYTF. DNA of the CDR3: TGTGCCATCACCTCGGAACGGCAGGGTAACGGCTACACCTTC.